The rows below give T cell receptor beta chains drawn from one sample of a study of blood T cell repertoires in COVID-19. Generated by immunoSEQ multiplex PCR, the TCRdb table keeps only in-frame clones and is missing some. The table records about 79,000 clones, around nine tenths of them present only once. Material for sequencing was peripheral blood. Every receptor here comes from a man between 65 and 80 years old with active or convalescent COVID-19. Both conserved end residues are part of each CDR3. The order of the fields is J gene, clone size, V gene, D gene, CDR3 DNA, CDR3 protein. A D gene is named only where the DNA matches it firmly. Part of the rows lack a size; the others show once, few, many or a class for expanded clones.

TRBJ1-3 once TRBV27 TRBD1 TGTGCCAGCAGGAAGACAGGGACTGGAAACACCATATATTTT CASRKTGTGNTIYF
TRBJ1-6 NA TRBV7-3 TRBD1 TGTGCCAGCAGCCAACAGGGGGCGAGTAATTCACCCCTCCACTTT CASSQQGASNSPLHF
TRBJ2-3 NA TRBV2 TRBD2 TGTGCCAGCAGTGCAAGCCTAGCGGTTAGCACAGATACGCAGTATTTT CASSASLAVSTDTQYF
TRBJ2-2 NA TRBV24-1 TRBD2 TGTGCCACCAGTGACCCTAGCGGAGGGAACACCGGGGAGCTGTTTTTT CATSDPSGGNTGELFF
TRBJ2-7 few TRBV10-2 NA TGCGCCAGCAGTGGTTGGAGCTACGAGCAGTACTTC CASSGWSYEQYF
TRBJ2-7 NA TRBV6-5 TRBD1 TGTGCCAGCAGGGGGACAGGGGTGTCCTACGAGCAGTACTTC CASRGTGVSYEQYF
TRBJ2-2 NA TRBV10-3 NA TGTGCCATCAGGGGGGCGGGAGATACCGGGGAGCTGTTTTTT CAIRGAGDTGELFF
TRBJ1-1 NA TRBV28 NA TGTGCCAGCAGTTTTTACAGGGAAGCGACTGAAGCTTTCTTT CASSFYREATEAFF
TRBJ2-5 NA TRBV5-4 NA TGTGCCAGCAGCCCCTACCAAGAGACCCAGTACTTC CASSPYQETQYF
TRBJ1-1 NA TRBV3-1/TRBV3-2 NA TGTGCCAGCAGCCATCGGGGGGCGAGGACTGAAGCTTTCTTT CASSHRGARTEAFF
TRBJ1-2 NA TRBV5-6 NA TGTGCCAGCAGCCGCCAAGGTGCAGGAGGCTATGGCTACACCTTC CASSRQGAGGYGYTF
TRBJ1-5 NA TRBV15 NA TGTGCCACCAGCAGAGTATTTGGCAAGAATCAGCCCCAGCATTTT CATSRVFGKNQPQHF
TRBJ2-7 NA TRBV7-2 TRBD2 TGTGCCAGCAGCCCCCGACTAGCGTCCTACGAGCAGTACTTC CASSPRLASYEQYF
TRBJ2-3 once TRBV28 NA TGTGCCAGCGGCCCGTCGGGGGATACGCAGTATTTT CASGPSGDTQYF
TRBJ2-3 NA TRBV11-3 NA TGTGCCAGCAGCCCGAGCAGCACAGATACGCAGTATTTT CASSPSSTDTQYF
TRBJ1-2 NA TRBV18 NA TGTGCCAGCTCACCGGCGAGCGGGGGGGGCGGCTATGGCTACACCTTC CASSPASGGGGYGYTF
TRBJ2-7 NA TRBV5-1 TRBD1 TGCGCCAGCAGCTGGGGACAGAGCTCCTACGAGCAGTACTTC CASSWGQSSYEQYF
TRBJ2-5 NA TRBV28 TRBD1 TGTGCCAGCAGTCTTGTGACAGGGGGCTTGGAGACCCAGTACTTC CASSLVTGGLETQYF
TRBJ1-3 NA TRBV6-5 NA TGTGCCACTACGACAGGAAACACCATATATTTT CATTTGNTIYF
TRBJ2-5 once TRBV11-3 NA TGTGCCAGCAGCTTAGGTCGAGGGTGGACTCAGGAGACCCAGTACTTC CASSLGRGWTQETQYF
TRBJ1-1 NA TRBV5-1 TRBD1 TGCGCCAGCAGCTTGGGGACGACAGGGTACACTGAAGCTTTCTTT CASSLGTTGYTEAFF
TRBJ2-7 NA TRBV6-5 TRBD1 TGTGCCAGCAGTTTCCACAGGGGTGAGAACGAGCAGTACTTC CASSFHRGENEQYF
TRBJ2-2 NA TRBV2 TRBD2 TGTGCCAGCAGTTCTAGCGGGAGGGCCGCCGGGGAGCTGTTTTTT CASSSSGRAAGELFF
TRBJ1-4 NA TRBV27 NA TGTGCCAGCAGTTTAACGATCGGGCAGGGCCCCAGCAAACTGTTTTTT CASSLTIGQGPSKLFF
TRBJ1-3 NA TRBV7-6 NA TGTGCCAGCAGCTTAGCTCAAGCAGGGGCTGGAAACACCATATATTTT CASSLAQAGAGNTIYF
TRBJ2-1 NA TRBV10-3 TRBD1 TGTGCCATCAGTGAGGGAACAGGGGGCTCCTTTGCCAATGAGCAGTTCTTC CAISEGTGGSFANEQFF
TRBJ1-3 NA TRBV10-3 TRBD1 TGTGCCATCACCCAAGGTACAGGGGACACCATATATTTT CAITQGTGDTIYF
TRBJ2-7 few TRBV6-5 NA TGTGCCAGCAGTCCCTGGCCTGGGGGCACCTACGAGCAGTACTTC CASSPWPGGTYEQYF